Listed below are T cell receptor beta chains from one sample, sequenced in a study of T-cell memory formation after mild COVID-19. TCRdb itself ran the 5' RACE reads through MiXCR, one entry per CDR3 protein. The repertoire holds about 55,000 distinct CDR3 sequences, with around a tenth as singletons. Sequenced material: PBMCs or a T cell subset sorted from them (not recorded which). The origin of the receptors is a man aged 18 to 29 who had mild COVID-19 (a few samples of this study predate the infection). Cell type and time point are not known. Each CDR3 is given with its conserved first and last residue. D genes are given only for firm matches. Expanded clones are given a class, and other clones once, few, many or no size at all.

D,V,J,size,DNA,CDR3
TRBD2,TRBV10-3,TRBJ2-5,many,TGTGCCATCAGTGAGAGTGGGGGGGAAGAGACCCAGTACTTC,CAISESGGEETQYF
.,TRBV6-5,TRBJ2-1,many,TGTGCCAGCAGTTACTCGAGAGGGTTTGAGCAGTTCTTC,CASSYSRGFEQFF
.,TRBV5-1,TRBJ1-1,.,TGCGCCAGCAGCTTGGCCCTGGGGCGGGTCACTGAAGCTTTCTTT,CASSLALGRVTEAFF
TRBD2,TRBV20-1,TRBJ2-3,few,TGCAGTGCTAGACTAGCGGGGGGGCCAAGAGATACGCAGTATTTT,CSARLAGGPRDTQYF
TRBD1,TRBV4-2,TRBJ1-6,once,TGTGCCAGCAGCACTAGGGACAGGGGGCGCGACGGACCCCTCCACTTT,CASSTRDRGRDGPLHF
.,TRBV6-2/TRBV6-3,TRBJ1-3,few,TGTGCCAGCAGTAACCGACAGGACGTCTCTGGAAACACCATATATTTT,CASSNRQDVSGNTIYF
TRBD2,TRBV4-1,TRBJ2-1,.,TGCGCCAGCAGCCCCCGAGATAGCGGGGGCTTATACAATGAGCAGTTCTTC,CASSPRDSGGLYNEQFF
.,TRBV12-3/TRBV12-4,TRBJ2-5,many,TGTGCCAGCAGTTTGAATAGGAAAGAGACCCAGTACTTC,CASSLNRKETQYF
.,TRBV6-2/TRBV6-3,TRBJ2-7,.,TGTGCCAGCAGTTACTCAACCGCCGCCTACGAGCAGTACTTC,CASSYSTAAYEQYF
.,TRBV30,TRBJ1-1,few,TGTGCCTGGAGTGGTCCTCCTAACAGGATTGGAGCTTTCTTT,CAWSGPPNRIGAFF
.,TRBV7-6,TRBJ1-5,few,TGTGCCAGCAGCCCGTATGGGAGCAATCAGCCCCAGCATTTT,CASSPYGSNQPQHF
.,TRBV7-2,TRBJ1-3,.,TGTGCCAGCAGGAGGACGGCGACTGGAAACACCATATATTTT,CASRRTATGNTIYF
.,TRBV12-3/TRBV12-4,TRBJ1-2,.,TGTGCCAGCAGTTTGGCAGGGGCCTATGGCTACACCTTC,CASSLAGAYGYTF
.,TRBV27,TRBJ2-4,few,TGTGCCAGCAGCGGGTTGGGGAATGACAAAAACATTCAGTACTTC,CASSGLGNDKNIQYF
.,TRBV7-2,TRBJ2-3,many,TGTGCCAGCAGCCCGACGAGGGCGGGCAATACGCAGTATTTT,CASSPTRAGNTQYF
.,TRBV19,TRBJ1-3,.,TGTGCCAGTAGTATCGGGAACTCTGGAAACACCATATATTTT,CASSIGNSGNTIYF
TRBD2,TRBV4-2,TRBJ2-5,.,TGTGCCAGCAGCCGAGACGGTTCTAGCGGGGGTTATGAGACCCAGTACTTC,CASSRDGSSGGYETQYF
TRBD2,TRBV5-1,TRBJ2-7,many,TGCGCCAGCAGCTGGGGGACTAGCGAAACCTACGAGCAGTACTTC,CASSWGTSETYEQYF
TRBD1,TRBV11-2,TRBJ2-3,few,TGTGCCAGCAGCTTAGAGAGGACAGGGTTTGGAGATACGCAGTATTTT,CASSLERTGFGDTQYF
TRBD2,TRBV5-1,TRBJ2-5,many,TGCGCCAGCAGGACCGGACTAGCGGGGGGGCAAGAGACCCAGTACTTC,CASRTGLAGGQETQYF
.,TRBV7-2,TRBJ2-1,many,TGTGCCAGCAGCTTACTCTCACTAGTTCGCAATGAGCAGTTCTTC,CASSLLSLVRNEQFF
.,TRBV5-4,TRBJ2-2,.,TGTGCCAGCAGCTTTTGGGGTTCGATCGGGGAGCTGTTTTTT,CASSFWGSIGELFF
TRBD1,TRBV11-2,TRBJ2-3,.,TGTGCCAGCAGACTGCGATGGACAGGTACCGGCACAGATACGCAGTATTTT,CASRLRWTGTGTDTQYF
.,TRBV6-5,TRBJ2-7,many,TGTGCCAGCATAGGAAATTCCTACGAGCAGTACTTC,CASIGNSYEQYF
.,TRBV7-9,TRBJ1-1,many,TGTGCCAGCAGCTTCTCAGGAAACACTGAAGCTTTCTTT,CASSFSGNTEAFF
.,TRBV5-1,TRBJ2-3,few,TGCGCCAGCAGCGCTTACATTGATACGCAGTATTTT,CASSAYIDTQYF
.,TRBV20-1,TRBJ1-1,few,TGCAGTGCTAGAGATATGGGGGGTGTGAGCCTCGGAATAGGGAACACTGAAGCTTTCTTT,CSARDMGGVSLGIGNTEAFF
.,TRBV5-4,TRBJ2-2,.,TGTGCCAGCAGCCTGAATGGGGGGAACACCGGGGAGCTGTTTTTT,CASSLNGGNTGELFF
.,TRBV9,TRBJ1-1,.,TGTGCCAGCAGCAGCACCGTGGGCAGTGGCCTTTTTAACACTGAAGCTTTCTTT,CASSSTVGSGLFNTEAFF
.,TRBV4-1,TRBJ1-1,.,TGCGCCAGCAGCCAAGTGGGGGGTGGGACTGAAGCTTTCTTT,CASSQVGGGTEAFF
TRBD2,TRBV7-6,TRBJ2-7,many,TGTGCCAGCAGCCCGGGGGGCTACGAGCAGTACTTC,CASSPGGYEQYF
TRBD1,TRBV28,TRBJ1-2,.,TGTGCCAGCAGTTTGCCCGGGACAGGGGACCTCTACACCTTC,CASSLPGTGDLYTF
TRBD1,TRBV6-2/TRBV6-3,TRBJ2-6,many,TGTGCCAGCAGGCCAGACAGGGCTGGGGCCAACGTCCTGACTTTC,CASRPDRAGANVLTF
.,TRBV3-1,TRBJ2-5,.,TGTGCCAGCAGCCAAGAGGCATCCCGAGAGACCCAGTACTTC,CASSQEASRETQYF
.,TRBV12-3/TRBV12-4,TRBJ1-1,.,TGTGCCAGCAGCCTCCAGCAGGGAAAGGGGGAAGCTTTCTTT,CASSLQQGKGEAFF
TRBD1,TRBV14,TRBJ2-3,many,TGTGCCAGCAGCCAAGTTGGCCTCCGGGACAGGGGCGCAGATACGCAGTATTTT,CASSQVGLRDRGADTQYF
TRBD2,TRBV12-3/TRBV12-4,TRBJ2-7,.,TGTGCCAGCAGTTTGGAGCGGGGGGCTTCCTACGAGCAGTACTTC,CASSLERGASYEQYF
TRBD1,TRBV11-2,TRBJ2-1,.,TGTGCCAGCAGCAGGGGGCTGGTCGATGAGCAGTTCTTC,CASSRGLVDEQFF
.,TRBV5-1,TRBJ1-2,.,TGCGCCAGCAGCTTCGGGTCTGTGGAGGGCTACACCTTC,CASSFGSVEGYTF
TRBD2,TRBV7-7,TRBJ2-5,.,TGTGCTAGCAGCGCCCATCCTAGCGGGGAGACCCAGTACTTC,CASSAHPSGETQYF